The 23 T cell receptor beta chains below come from one sample, sequenced in a study of T-cell memory formation after mild COVID-19. TCRdb reanalysed the 5' RACE reads using MiXCR and keeps one entry per CDR3 protein. Here the sample spans approximately 250,000 distinct CDR3 sequences, just over 15% being singletons. What was sequenced was PBMCs or a T cell subset sorted from them (not recorded which). These receptors were collected from an adult woman who had mild COVID-19 (a few samples of this study predate the infection). Cell type and time point are not known.

This clonotype was seen a handful of times. V and J are TRBV7-9 and TRBJ2-5; 10 nucleotides align to TRBD1. Looked up from germline, CDR1 is SEHNR and CDR2 is FQNEAQ (reference sequence). This CDR3 is built from 14 residues. Trimming at V came to 5 bases and at J to 5 bases, leaving 5 bases not matched to a gene. This chain's CDR3 is CASSRDRGRETQYF. DNA for the CDR3: TGTGCCAGCAGCAGGGACAGGGGACGGGAGACCCAGTACTTC.

Ten or more counts support this clonotype. The chain combines TRBV7-9 with TRBJ2-2, with D perhaps TRBD2 (6 bases). The CDR3 spans 15 residues. CDR1 SEHNR and CDR2 FQNEAQ come from the germline V gene (reference sequence). The V end lost 5 bases, the J end lost 6 bases, and 16 bases lay between the germline ends. The CDR3 sequence is CASSPRTGGAGELFF. Here the CDR3 DNA reads TGTGCCAGCAGCCCCCGGACCGGAGGGGCCGGGGAGCTGTTTTTT.

This clonotype turned up a few times. J is TRBJ1-5 and V is TRBV10-3, with TRBD1 identical over 9 bases. Unmatched junction bases numbered 8, after V lost 2 bases and J lost 15 bases. The germline V gene encodes CDR1 ENHRY and CDR2 SYGVKD. CDR3 length: 13 residues. The CDR3, as DNA: TGTGCCATCAGTGAGACCCACGGACAGGGGTGGCATTTT. It translates to CAISETHGQGWHF.

The J gene is TRBJ1-2, the V gene TRBV4-1; 9 bases are shared with TRBD1. The J segment lost 5 bases and the V segment lost 4 bases, leaving 8 bases of the junction unmatched. The CDR3 extends over 15 amino acids. Germline V gives CDR1 MGHRA, CDR2 YSYEKL. The CDR3 coding sequence is TGCGCCAGCAGCCGCCCCGGGACAGGGCAGTATGGCTACACCTTC. This translates into CASSRPGTGQYGYTF.

This clonotype was observed at least ten times. V usage is TRBV7-8 and J usage is TRBJ2-1; D is uncertain. Trimming cost V 0 bases and J 3 bases, with 9 bases left between them. Germline V gives CDR1 SGHVS, CDR2 FQNEAQ. The CDR3 length is 15 residues. CDR3 residues: CASSLAPRGYNEQFF. CDR3 bases: TGTGCCAGCAGCTTAGCGCCACGAGGCTACAATGAGCAGTTCTTC.

This clonotype was counted ten times or more. V usage is TRBV30 and J usage is TRBJ1-3; no definite D call. The germline gives CDR1 GTSNPN, CDR2 SVGIG (reference sequence). The CDR3 has 14 amino acids. V was trimmed by 4 bases and J by 3 bases, leaving 13 bases between them. CDR3 in DNA: TGTGCCTGGAAAGTGCAGGCTTATGGAAACACCATATATTTT. Residues: CAWKVQAYGNTIYF. The whole variable domain, filled in from reference TRBV30 and TRBJ1-3, reads SQTIHQWPATLVQPVGSPLSLECTVEGTSNPNLYWYRQAAGRGLQLLFYSVGIGQISSEVPQNLSASRPQDRQFILSSKKLLLSDSGFYLCAWKVQAYGNTIYFGEGSWLTVV.

This clonotype has more than one count but fewer than ten. This chain joins TRBV7-9 and TRBJ2-2; TRBD2 aligns across 10 bases. Per the germline V gene, CDR1 is SEHNR and CDR2 is FQNEAQ (reference sequence). The V and J ends lost 5 bases and 4 bases, in that order; junction bases with no gene match: 7. The CDR3 runs to 16 residues. For the CDR3, the DNA is TGTGCCAGCAGCCTAGGAAGCGGGAGGGCCACCGGGGAGCTGTTTTTT. Translating gives CASSLGSGRATGELFF.

The rearrangement links TRBV24-1 to TRBJ2-1; D gene uncertain. Germline V lookup: CDR1 KGHDR, CDR2 SFDVKD. The CDR3 extends over 15 amino acids. The ends were cut back, 5 bases at V and 1 base at J, with 11 bases in the middle. CDR3 amino acids: CATSGRQGSYNEQFF. The CDR3 DNA reads TGTGCCACCAGTGGACGACAAGGATCCTACAATGAGCAGTTCTTC.

The table lists this clonotype with a few counts. This chain joins TRBV20-1 and TRBJ1-1; perhaps TRBD1 as D (6 bases). The germline V and J ends were trimmed by 4 bases and 4 bases, with 10 bases remaining between them. The CDR3 length is 12 residues. Per germline, CDR1 DFQATT and CDR2 SNEGSKA (reference sequence). As DNA, the CDR3 is TGCAGTGCTAACAGGGATAGCACTGAAGCTTTCTTT. This sequence encodes CSANRDSTEAFF.

J is TRBJ2-7 and V is TRBV18; D possibly corresponds to TRBD1 (6 bases). This CDR3 spans 15 amino acids. The V gene's germline CDR1 is KGHSH and CDR2 LQKENI. Trimming left V 6 bases short and J 3 bases short, with 18 bases between. The CDR3: CASSDHRAHHYEQYF. In DNA, the CDR3 is TGTGCCAGCTCGGACCACAGGGCTCACCACTACGAGCAGTACTTC.

The rearrangement uses TRBV12-3 or TRBV12-4 and TRBJ1-2; 9 bases align to TRBD1. V dropped 5 bases and J dropped 2; count of bases not matched to a gene: 3. This CDR3 has 14 amino acids. CDR3 DNA sequence: TGTGCCAGCAGTACAGGGGGCGCCAACTATGGCTACACCTTC. This encodes CASSTGGANYGYTF.

V gene TRBV18 combines with J gene TRBJ2-1; D is undetermined. Germline V lookup: CDR1 KGHSH, CDR2 LQKENI. The CDR3 is made up of 12 amino acids. The V gene lost 9 bases and the J gene lost 2 bases, with 8 bases spanning the gap. The CDR3 sequence is CASRGTYNEQFF. DNA for the CDR3: TGTGCCAGTCGAGGCACCTACAATGAGCAGTTCTTC.

This clonotype was seen only a few times. One end of the junction does not line up with germline, which may come from a read error. J is TRBJ2-7 and V is TRBV28, with D possibly TRBD1 on 6 matching bases. The CDR3 length is 14 residues. In germline, CDR1 is MDHEN, CDR2 SYDVKM. The CDR3 sequence is CASSLFRGSYEQYF. For the CDR3, the DNA is TGTGCCAGCAGCTTATTCAGGGGCTCCTACGAGCAGTACTTC.

There are a few counts of this clonotype. The V gene is TRBV6-5, the J gene TRBJ1-5; 12 bases are a match to TRBD1. The CDR3 length is 15 residues. V lost 4 bases to trimming and J lost 6 bases; unmatched junction nucleotides: 4. Looked up from germline, CDR1 is MNHEY and CDR2 is SVGAGI. The CDR3: CASSSGQGASQPQHF. DNA for the CDR3: TGTGCCAGCAGTTCGGGACAGGGGGCGAGTCAGCCCCAGCATTTT.

In this sample, this clonotype turned up many times. The chain links TRBV29-1 to TRBJ2-1; unclear D gene. Germline CDR1 and CDR2: SQVTM and ANQGSEA. The CDR3 extends over 11 amino acids. V lost 4 bases to trimming and J lost 5 bases, with 6 bases between them. Here the CDR3 reads CSVVSDNEQFF. The CDR3 DNA is TGCAGCGTTGTATCGGACAATGAGCAGTTCTTC.

This clonotype was counted between two and nine times. This sequence joins TRBV4-2 and TRBJ1-4, with TRBD1 matching over 10 bases. The CDR3 contains 18 residues. Trimming took 0 bases from V and 8 from J; bases not matched to a gene: 12. CDR1 and CDR2 from the germline V gene are LGHNA and YNFKEQ. The CDR3 sequence: CASSQELFGQGGVEKLFF. Here the CDR3 DNA reads TGTGCCAGCAGCCAAGAATTGTTCGGACAGGGGGGAGTAGAAAAACTGTTTTTT.

This clonotype was recorded a few times. V and J are TRBV20-1 and TRBJ1-1; D is undetermined. The V end was cut by 0 bases, the J end by 4 bases, with 12 bases between. CDR1 is DFQATT and CDR2 is SNEGSKA in the germline V gene (reference sequence). This CDR3 region has 14 residues. This chain's CDR3 is CSARDRIGRTEAFF. The CDR3, as DNA: TGCAGTGCTAGAGATCGGATAGGGCGCACTGAAGCTTTCTTT.

This clonotype occurred a few times. The chain links TRBV29-1 to TRBJ2-5; TRBD1 agrees at 8 bases. This CDR3 is 13 amino acids long. Germline values: CDR1 SQVTM, CDR2 ANQGSEA. V shed 3 bases and J 5 bases; nucleotides not matched to a gene: 5. CDR3 nucleotide sequence: TGCAGCGTTGACAGGGGGCGAGGGGAGACCCAGTACTTC. Translation gives CSVDRGRGETQYF.

The V gene is TRBV24-1, the J gene TRBJ2-2; 10 bases fit TRBD1. The CDR3 extends over 17 amino acids. J gave up 3 bases and V 5 bases, and 8 bases lay outside the gene matches. Germline V gene lookup returns CDR1 KGHDR and CDR2 SFDVKD. The chain's CDR3 is CATSGPRQGADTGELFF. The CDR3 DNA is TGTGCCACCAGTGGTCCTCGACAGGGGGCGGACACCGGGGAGCTGTTTTTT.

The J gene is TRBJ2-1, the V gene TRBV24-1; TRBD2 matches 12 bases. V trimming: 7 bases; J trimming: 0 bases; junction bases outside the gene matches: 6. The CDR3 totals 17 residues. CDR1 is KGHDR and CDR2 is SFDVKD in the germline V gene. In nucleotides, the CDR3 is TGTGCCACCAGCAGAATGGGACTAGCGGGCTCCTACAATGAGCAGTTCTTC. Encoded protein: CATSRMGLAGSYNEQFF.

The chain recombines TRBV11-2 with TRBJ2-7, with 7 positions matching TRBD2. Germline CDR1 SGHAT, CDR2 FQNNGV. The CDR3 extends over 15 amino acids. The V segment lost 2 bases and the J segment 0 bases; nucleotides outside the gene matches: 4. Here the CDR3 reads CASSLSGKSSYEQYF. The CDR3 nucleotides are TGTGCCAGCAGCTTAAGCGGGAAGAGCTCCTACGAGCAGTACTTC. The full variable domain, with the rest looked up from reference TRBV11-2 and TRBJ2-7, is EAGVAQSPRYKIIEKRQSVAFWCNPISGHATLYWYQQILGQGPKLLIQFQNNGVVDDSQLPKDRFSAERLKGVDSTLKIQPAKLEDSAVYLCASSLSGKSSYEQYFGPGTRLTVT.

This clonotype was counted only a few times. V gene TRBV6-2 or TRBV6-3 combines with J gene TRBJ2-7; D is perhaps TRBD2 (6 bases). The CDR3 runs 11 residues. The germline gives CDR1 MNHEY, CDR2 SVGEGT. Trimming left V 7 bases short and J 6 bases short, with 10 bases between. CDR3 in amino acids: CASTWEAEQYF. The CDR3 bases are TGTGCCAGCACTTGGGAGGCCGAGCAGTACTTC.

This clonotype was seen a handful of times. This sequence joins TRBV5-5 and TRBJ2-3, with 11 bases fitting TRBD2. The J segment lost 11 bases and the V segment lost 4 bases, leaving 12 bases of the junction unmatched. The V gene's germline CDR1 is SGHKS and CDR2 YYEKEE (reference sequence). The CDR3 has 15 residues. The CDR3 loop reads CASSPQTSGGFKQYF. The DNA of the CDR3 is TGTGCCAGCAGCCCCCAAACTAGCGGGGGTTTCAAGCAGTATTTT.